The 4 T cell receptor beta chains reported below all come from one sample, sequenced in a study of cytomegalovirus exposure and HLA in healthy donors. A multiplex PCR was run with 60 Vbeta primers and 13 Jbeta primers. Only in-frame clones appear in the TCRdb table, and some are missing; sequencing was by immunoSEQ multiplex PCR. The sample includes 150,000 to 200,000 clones, roughly 70% of them seen just once. Sequenced sample: PBMCs. These receptors all stem from a woman between 25 and 40 years old in good health and CMV-seronegative.

This rearrangement joins TRBV6-5 to TRBJ1-4; no definite D call. V was pared by 2 bases and J by 8 bases, with 6 bases between. Germline V gives CDR1 MNHEY, CDR2 SVGAGI. The CDR3 runs 12 residues. For the CDR3, the DNA is TGTGCCAGCAGTTACAGTAGCGAAAAACTGTTTTTT. This codes for CASSYSSEKLFF.

The rearrangement joins TRBV19 to TRBJ1-1; 8 bases map to TRBD1. V gave up 9 bases and J gave up 5 bases; unmatched junction bases: 8. The CDR3 is 13 amino acids. CDR1 and CDR2 from the germline V gene are LNHDA and SQIVND (reference sequence). The chain's CDR3 is CASRQGLGTEAFF. Written as DNA, the CDR3 is TGTGCCAGCAGACAGGGGTTGGGGACTGAAGCTTTCTTT.

This chain links TRBV5-1 with TRBJ1-1; tentatively, D is TRBD1 (5 bases). Per the germline V gene, CDR1 is SGHRS and CDR2 is YFSETQ. The CDR3 is 13 residues long. V was shortened by 1 base and J by 4 bases, with 8 bases between the two germline ends. The chain's CDR3 is CASSLMGGTEAFF. In DNA, the CDR3 is TGCGCCAGCAGCTTGATGGGGGGCACTGAAGCTTTCTTT. Full variable domain (remainder filled in from reference TRBV5-1 and TRBJ1-1): KAGVTQTPRYLIKTRGQQVTLSCSPISGHRSVSWYQQTPGQGLQFLFEYFSETQRNKGNFPGRFSGRQFSNSRSEMNVSTLELGDSALYLCASSLMGGTEAFFGQGTRLTVV.

CDR3: CASLSLGGTYGYTF. CDR3 in DNA: TGTGCCAGCCTATCCTTGGGGGGAACCTATGGCTACACCTTC. The chain uses TRBV19 and TRBJ1-2; D is perhaps TRBD1 (5 bases). V lost 9 bases to trimming and J lost 4 bases, with 18 bases between them. From germline, CDR1 is LNHDA and CDR2 SQIVND (reference sequence). The CDR3 extends over 14 amino acids.